This paragraph reports one T cell receptor (beta chain). CDR1 is SNHLY, CDR2 FYNNEI, per germline. This CDR3 is built from 16 residues. V gave up 6 bases and J gave up 2 bases, with 20 bases separating them. Blood draws occurred at baseline, cycle 4 day 1, and cycle 7 day 1. The data derive from a study of OX40 agonist ivuxolimab in advanced cancers. About the study: The drug used for patients, ivuxolimab, was an agonistic anti-OX40 (CD134) antibody. Antecedent anti-PD-1, anti-PD-L1 or anti-CTLA-4 therapy was permissible, with under 50% having received some. Partial responses were achieved by three patients: one hepatocellular carcinoma, two cutaneous melanoma.

Profiling relied on immunoSEQ multiplex PCR, and the TCRdb table lists in-frame clones only, not all of them. The data contain tens of thousands of clones, 65% to 85% of them singletons. The rearrangement uses TRBV2 and TRBJ2-7; D might be TRBD1 or TRBD2, each matching 5 bases. The clonotype originates from an adult with an advanced solid tumor such as melanoma, head and neck, liver or kidney cancer. This sample comprised CD4+ or CD8+ T cells sorted from blood, obtained in a trial of the OX40 agonist ivuxolimab. The CDR3 DNA reads as TGTGCCAGCAGCCTGACGAGGGGTCGCGTCCCCTACGAGCAGTACTTC. Its protein is CASSLTRGRVPYEQYF.